The 17 T cell receptor beta chains listed next were all sequenced from one sample in a study of shared clonotypes between healthy human individuals. Measured with immunoSEQ multiplex PCR; TCRdb has only the in-frame clones, and not every one. This sample has over 1.5 million clones, with roughly 98% found just once. Material for sequencing was naive CD4+ T cells sorted from blood. The subset here: CD45RA+ positively selected. These receptors were collected from a man aged 25 to 40 in good health.

The CDR3 spells CASSFWGTGTSGQSRIQYF. The CDR3 coding sequence is TGTGCCAGCAGCTTTTGGGGTACCGGGACTAGCGGTCAAAGTCGCATTCAGTACTTC. The chain couples TRBV7-9 to TRBJ2-4, with 11 nucleotides matching TRBD2. Germline assignment: CDR1 SEHNR and CDR2 FQNEAQ (reference sequence). Trimming cost V 3 bases and J 9 bases; bases outside gene matches: 19. CDR3 length: 19 amino acids.

The rearrangement links TRBV11-1 to TRBJ2-7; the D gene is possibly TRBD1 (6 bases). CDR3 length equals 11 residues. The V end lost 5 bases, the J end lost 9 bases, and 11 bases lay between the germline ends. The germline V gene encodes CDR1 SGHAT and CDR2 FQDESV (reference sequence). Written as DNA, the CDR3 is TGTGCCAGCAGCGTTGGACAGACGCAGTACTTC. Encoded protein: CASSVGQTQYF.

The chain combines TRBV2 with TRBJ2-3; D gene uncertain. Looked up from germline, CDR1 is SNHLY and CDR2 is FYNNEI. Trimming pared 1 base from V and 1 base from J, leaving 6 bases between. The CDR3 consists of 14 residues. The DNA for the CDR3 is TGTGCCAGCAGTGAAGTTGTACGCACAGATACGCAGTATTTT. Translation: CASSEVVRTDTQYF.

The CDR3: CASSIGTSKWPYNEQFF. CDR3 in DNA: TGTGCCAGCAGCATCGGGACTTCCAAGTGGCCCTACAATGAGCAGTTCTTC. The chain links TRBV5-8 to TRBJ2-1; weak D call: TRBD2 (6 bases). This CDR3 is built from 17 residues. Trimming shortened V by 4 bases and J by 2 bases, and 19 bases separated the two germline ends. Germline V gene lookup returns CDR1 SGHTS and CDR2 YDEGEE.

A single count supports this clone. The V call is TRBV7-6, the J call TRBJ2-3; 10 bases fit TRBD2. Germline CDR1 SGHVS, CDR2 FNYEAQ. The CDR3 length is 16 residues. The trim removed 5 bases at V and 4 bases at J, leaving 9 bases unmatched. The CDR3 protein is CASSLNSGRFPDTQYF. DNA for the CDR3: TGTGCCAGCAGCCTAAATAGCGGGAGGTTTCCAGATACGCAGTATTTT.

Here the CDR3 reads CASSGKQGALFAEQFF. Written as DNA, the CDR3 is TGTGCCAGCAGTGGTAAACAGGGGGCTCTTTTCGCCGAGCAGTTCTTC. The chain carries TRBV6-4 and TRBJ2-1; 9 bases align to TRBD1. The CDR3 is 16 residues long. V shed 4 bases and J 10 bases; nucleotides not matched to a gene: 14. Per the germline V gene, CDR1 is MRHNA and CDR2 is SNTAGT.

The chain is built from TRBV5-1 and TRBJ2-1; 10 nucleotides align to TRBD2. Trimming cost V 5 bases and J 8 bases; bases outside gene matches: 10. Per the germline V gene, CDR1 is SGHRS and CDR2 is YFSETQ. CDR3 size: 15 residues. CDR3 nucleotide sequence: TGCGCCAGCAGGGACCCTAGCGGGAGTGTGTATGAGCAGTTCTTC. Its protein product is CASRDPSGSVYEQFF.

The rearrangement links TRBV5-1 to TRBJ2-7; 7 bases match TRBD1. Germline V gene sequence: CDR1 SGHRS, CDR2 YFSETQ. The CDR3 totals 16 residues. With V trimmed by 0 bases and J by 5 bases, 11 bases remained unmatched. The CDR3 region is CASSLDPPGQTHEQYF. CDR3 coding DNA: TGCGCCAGCAGCTTGGACCCCCCGGGACAGACCCACGAGCAGTACTTC. The whole variable domain, remainder taken from reference TRBV5-1 and TRBJ2-7, is KAGVTQTPRYLIKTRGQQVTLSCSPISGHRSVSWYQQTPGQGLQFLFEYFSETQRNKGNFPGRFSGRQFSNSRSEMNVSTLELGDSALYLCASSLDPPGQTHEQYFGPGTRLTVT.

The CDR3 bases are TGTGCCAGCAGCCCGCGGGCAACTAACTATGGCTACACCTTC. Its translation: CASSPRATNYGYTF. The J gene is TRBJ1-2, the V gene TRBV5-4; no definite D call. CDR1 is SGHNT and CDR2 is YYREEE in the germline V gene (reference sequence). The CDR3 loop spans 14 amino acids. Between the trimmed V and J ends, which lost 4 bases and 0 bases, there was a span of 10 bases.

This clone was found once. The chain joins TRBV6-1 to TRBJ2-7, with no clear D. CDR1 is MNHNS and CDR2 is SASEGT in the germline V gene. V dropped 3 bases and J dropped 0 bases, with 15 bases sitting between them. The CDR3 runs to 16 residues. The CDR3: CASSESVHRSSYEQYF. The CDR3 DNA reads TGTGCCAGCAGTGAGTCAGTACATCGGAGCTCCTACGAGCAGTACTTC.

V is TRBV9 and J is TRBJ2-1; no firm D call. There are 18 residues in the CDR3. Trimming shortened V by 0 bases and J by 15 bases, and 31 bases separated the two germline ends. Germline loops: CDR1 SGDLS, CDR2 YYNGEE. The CDR3 sequence: CASSVATTTPRRAERMFF. As DNA, the CDR3 is TGTGCCAGCAGCGTAGCTACAACCACCCCCCGTCGGGCGGAAAGGATGTTCTTC.

The chain links TRBV19 to TRBJ2-7; TRBD2 matches 7 bases. The V segment lost 5 bases and the J segment 1 base; nucleotides outside the gene matches: 8. CDR3 length: 15 residues. CDR1 is LNHDA and CDR2 is SQIVND in the germline V gene (reference sequence). CDR3 nucleotide sequence: TGTGCCAGTAGTCCCCGACTAGCCAGTTCCTACGAGCAGTACTTC. The encoded protein is CASSPRLASSYEQYF.

The chain employs TRBV13 and TRBJ2-7; the D call may be TRBD1 or TRBD2 (5 bases each). The CDR3 runs to 15 residues. Between the trimmed V and J ends, which lost 4 bases and 6 bases, there was a span of 19 bases. CDR1 and CDR2 from the germline V gene are PRHDT and FYEKMQ (reference sequence). CDR3 coding DNA: TGTGCCAGCAGCTGCTCGGGACCCACGTGTTTCGAGCAGTACTTC. Translating it yields CASSCSGPTCFEQYF.

The chain uses TRBV18 and TRBJ2-1, with 12 positions matching TRBD2. V lost 1 base and J lost 7; bases outside the gene matches: 2. CDR3 length: 15 residues. The V gene's germline CDR1 is KGHSH and CDR2 LQKENI. CDR3 nucleotide sequence: TGTGCCAGCTCACCACTGCTAGCGGGGGGGAATGAGCAGTTCTTC. Its translation is CASSPLLAGGNEQFF.

This clone appeared a single time. The chain uses TRBV6-6 and TRBJ1-1; D is uncertain. The CDR3 runs to 14 residues. Trimming shortened V by 4 bases and J by 5 bases, and 14 bases separated the two germline ends. CDR1 is MNHNY and CDR2 is SVGAGI in the germline V gene (reference sequence). The chain's CDR3 is CASSSRGRMTEAFF. Written as DNA, the CDR3 is TGTGCCAGCAGTTCCCGGGGTAGAATGACTGAAGCTTTCTTT.

The chain links TRBV28 to TRBJ2-2; D assignment may be TRBD1 or TRBD2 (6 bases each). V lost 2 bases to trimming and J lost 6 bases, with 7 bases between them. The germline V gene has CDR1 MDHEN and CDR2 SYDVKM. This CDR3 is 13 amino acids long. CDR3 in DNA: TGTGCCAGCAGTTTAAGGGGGGCCGGGGAGCTGTTTTTT. Its translation: CASSLRGAGELFF.

J is TRBJ2-7 and V is TRBV5-1, with 7 bases lining up with TRBD1. V trimming: 4 bases; J trimming: 1 base; junction bases outside the gene matches: 5. CDR1 and CDR2 from the germline V gene are SGHRS and YFSETQ. The CDR3 extends over 14 amino acids. This CDR3 is CASSTGDSSYEQYF. The CDR3 DNA reads TGCGCCAGCAGCACAGGGGACAGTTCCTACGAGCAGTACTTC.